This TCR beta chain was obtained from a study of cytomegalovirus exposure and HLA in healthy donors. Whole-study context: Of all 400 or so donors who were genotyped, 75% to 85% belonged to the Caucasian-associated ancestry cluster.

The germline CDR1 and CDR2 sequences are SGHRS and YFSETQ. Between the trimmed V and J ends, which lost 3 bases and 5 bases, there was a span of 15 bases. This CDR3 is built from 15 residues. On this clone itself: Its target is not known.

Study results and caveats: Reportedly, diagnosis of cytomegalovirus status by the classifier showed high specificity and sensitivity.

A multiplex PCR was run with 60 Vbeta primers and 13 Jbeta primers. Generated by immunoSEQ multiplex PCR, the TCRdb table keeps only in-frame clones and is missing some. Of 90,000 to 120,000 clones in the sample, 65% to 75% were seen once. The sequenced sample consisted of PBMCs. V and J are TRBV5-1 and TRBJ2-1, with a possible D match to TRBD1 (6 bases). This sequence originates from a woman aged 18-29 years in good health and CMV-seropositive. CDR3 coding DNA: TGCGCCAGCAGCTCGGGACATCCCTCGAACAATGAGCAGTTCTTC. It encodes CASSSGHPSNNEQFF.